What follows is one TCR beta chain and its context. Its antigen is still unknown. Profiled with immunoSEQ multiplex PCR; TCRdb holds only in-frame clones, not every one. The sample holds more than 80,000 clones, less than 90% seen once. With 4 bases clipped from V and 2 bases from J, the junction kept 12 bases outside the gene matches. The CDR3 runs to 18 residues. The germline CDR1 and CDR2 sequences are SGHKS and YYEKEE (reference sequence). These data originate in a study of graft-versus-host responses after intestinal transplantation. Overall study: Multivisceral, liver-intestinal, or isolated intestinal grafts went to recipients.

This chain connects TRBV5-5 to TRBJ1-5; 10 positions match TRBD1. The source of this sequence is a human donor who received an intestinal transplant. The sequencing used unstimulated CD4+ T cells sorted from spleen or lymph node cells, collected before intestinal transplant. CDR3 DNA: TGTGCCAGCAGCCCGACCCCGGGACAGGGGATGGGCAATCAGCCCCAGCATTTT. Its protein product is CASSPTPGQGMGNQPQHF. The full variable domain, rest sourced from reference TRBV5-5 and TRBJ1-5, is DAGVTQSPTHLIKTRGQQVTLRCSPISGHKSVSWYQQVLGQGPQFIFQYYEKEERGRGNFPDRFSARQFPNYSSELNVNALLLGDSALYLCASSPTPGQGMGNQPQHFGDGTRLSIL.